The subject of this entry is one T cell receptor (beta chain). The data stem from a study of blood T cell repertoires in COVID-19. For the study at large: Sites across the United States, Italy and Spain contributed samples from acute and convalescent COVID-19. The cDNA or gDNA used as material had been derived from T cells, B-cell-depleted T cells, or PBMCs.

Generated by immunoSEQ multiplex PCR, the TCRdb table keeps only in-frame clones and is missing some. Of approximately 190,000 clones in the sample, roughly 85% were seen once. In germline, CDR1 is LNHDA, CDR2 SQIVND (reference sequence). V shed 6 bases, J shed 4 bases, and the junction held 7 bases outside the gene matches. The CDR3 sequence is 15 residues long. The rearrangement links TRBV19 to TRBJ1-5; 9 positions match TRBD1. The clonotype was recovered from a woman aged 25 to 45 with acute or convalescent COVID-19. Sample: peripheral blood. In DNA, the CDR3 is TGTGCCAGTAGGGACCGGGGACAGGGTAATCAGCCCCAGCATTTT. The encoded protein is CASRDRGQGNQPQHF.